The 7 T cell receptor beta chains presented below share a single source sample, sequenced in a study of cytomegalovirus exposure and HLA in healthy donors (dated by TCRdb to the late 2010s). Preparation of the library involved the immunoSEQ multiplex PCR assay. A mixture of 60 forward primers for TCR Vbeta segments and 13 reverse primers for TCR Jbeta segments was used in the multiplex PCR. Not all clones reach the TCRdb copy of this immuneACCESS table, which keeps in-frame sequences only. Checked studies attribute under half of the gap to unresolved V genes and leave the rest unexplained. The sample data list approximately 170,000 clones, and approximately 77% of these were observed just once. The ten top clones hold about 7.9% of the sample. The sample consisted of PBMCs. The source of these receptors is a male donor in good health and CMV-seropositive.

The rearrangement uses TRBV5-4 and TRBJ1-2; D is unclear. V dropped 4 bases and J dropped 0 bases, with 13 bases sitting between them. The CDR3 consists of 15 residues. CDR1 is SGHNT and CDR2 is YYREEE in the germline V gene (reference sequence). CDR3: CASSPIRSSNYGYTF. CDR3 nucleotide sequence: TGTGCCAGCAGCCCCATCCGGTCATCTAACTATGGCTACACCTTC.

This clone was seen repeatedly, ten times or more. A read error is the likely source, as a far larger clone sits one nucleotide away. Other DNA sequences within the sample encode an identical CDR3. The chain carries TRBV9 and TRBJ2-2; TRBD1 matches at 9 bases. CDR3 size: 19 residues. Germline V gene lookup returns CDR1 SGDLS and CDR2 YYNGEE. The V and J ends lost 3 bases and 4 bases, in that order; junction bases with no gene match: 16. For the CDR3, the DNA is TGTGCCAGCAGCGAGAAGGGGACAGGACAGGGGCGGGGCACCGGGGAGCTGTTTTTT. This gives the protein CASSEKGTGQGRGTGELFF.

The V gene is TRBV7-8, the J gene TRBJ1-5, with D maybe TRBD1 (6 bases). Germline lookup yields CDR1 SGHVS and CDR2 FQNEAQ. The CDR3 spans 13 residues. V was pared by 6 bases and J by 9 bases, with 15 bases between. The CDR3 DNA reads TGTGCCAGCAGACGAATCGAACAGGGGCCCCAGCATTTT. Residues: CASRRIEQGPQHF.

V gene TRBV5-4 combines with J gene TRBJ2-5; D uncertain. V lost 4 bases and J lost 5, with 21 bases in between. Germline CDR1 and CDR2: SGHNT and YYREEE (reference sequence). This CDR3 contains 16 residues. The CDR3 sequence is CASSPEGSRVQETQYF. Written as DNA, the CDR3 is TGTGCCAGCAGCCCAGAAGGTAGCCGGGTTCAGGAGACCCAGTACTTC.

The chain couples TRBV5-3 to TRBJ2-4; possibly TRBD1 for D (6 bases). TRBV5-3 is labeled an ORF, and its function is uncertain. CDR3 size: 20 residues. Trimming pared 1 base from V and 2 bases from J, leaving 25 bases between. CDR3 loop: CARSLWSGRGVELTKNIQYF. Here the CDR3 DNA reads TGTGCCAGAAGCTTGTGGTCCGGCAGGGGCGTTGAGTTGACCAAAAACATTCAGTACTTC.

The chain joins TRBV19 to TRBJ1-1; D may be TRBD1 (6 bases). Per the germline V gene, CDR1 is LNHDA and CDR2 is SQIVND (reference sequence). The V end was cut by 7 bases, the J end by 6 bases, with 21 bases between. The CDR3 is 15 residues long. The CDR3 reads CASISEGQGYAEAFF. The CDR3 bases are TGTGCCAGTATCTCGGAAGGGCAGGGGTACGCTGAAGCTTTCTTT.

V and J are TRBV2 and TRBJ2-2, with 8 bases aligning to TRBD1. Germline V gene sequence: CDR1 SNHLY, CDR2 FYNNEI. Trimming at V came to 7 bases and at J to 7 bases, leaving 8 bases not matched to a gene. The CDR3 runs 14 residues. CDR3 region: CASTRDRNLGELFF. Here the CDR3 DNA reads TGTGCCAGCACCCGGGACAGGAACCTCGGGGAGCTGTTTTTT.